This TCR beta chain is drawn from a study of Ad26.COV2.S vaccination and SARS-CoV-2 variants. Overall study findings and caveats: Those who received the vaccine showed greater spike-specific TCR breadth than those given placebo.

The table came from immunoSEQ multiplex PCR; TCRdb's copy has only in-frame clones and leaves some out. This sample has fewer than 400,000 clones, with about 88% found just once. The CDR3 contains 13 residues. Germline CDR1 MDHEN, CDR2 SYDVKM. V gave up 5 bases and J gave up 4 bases, with 11 bases separating them. As for this clone: Antigen unknown.

Treatment specified: some 20 received Ad26.COV2.S at low or high dose, single or two shots; a few received placebo; per-sample allocation not given. On day 63 after the first injection, vaccine and placebo recipients gave samples. This TCR was recovered from a person between 18 and 65 years old who received the Ad26.COV2.S COVID-19 vaccine or a placebo. The specimen was peripheral blood, collected in a trial of Ad26.COV2.S vaccine versus placebo. The chain has TRBV28 and TRBJ1-2; possibly TRBD1 for D (6 bases). CDR3 protein: CASSPAGVYGYTF. CDR3 coding DNA: TGTGCCAGCAGTCCGGCAGGGGTCTATGGCTACACCTTC.